The clone carrying this T cell receptor (beta chain) was seen repeatedly, ten times or more. The antigen remains undetermined. The record originates from a study of human T cells and chemical hapten exposure. Study-wide results and caveats: No alteration of TCRs above 1 in 1000 frequency was seen with DPC sensitization.

The study's library attached unique molecular identifiers to single cDNA molecules. TCRdb reanalysed the RACE reads using MiXCR and keeps one entry per CDR3 protein. The data show about 50,000 distinct CDR3 sequences, with about 10% seen just once and around 1.6% held by the top ten. The CDR3 is 13 amino acids. Trimming stripped 6 bases from V and 4 bases from J, with 10 bases between. The germline V gene encodes CDR1 KGHSH and CDR2 LQKENI. The sample's time point: patch test 2, 6 weeks after DPC sensitization. Regarding treatment: therapeutic diphenylcyclopropenone sensitization with weekly scalp DPC.

The TCR was taken from a woman aged 50 to 60 with alopecia areata. Some clones in this sample may be carry-over from other donors' samples. The chain couples TRBV18 to TRBJ2-1; tentative D call: TRBD2 (6 bases). Sample: whole blood, taken in connection with sensitization to the hapten diphenylcyclopropenone (DPC). The CDR3 sequence: CASSSSVYNEQFF. For the CDR3, the DNA is TGTGCCAGCTCGTCTAGCGTATACAATGAGCAGTTCTTC.